The clone carrying this T cell receptor (beta chain) came up many times. The antigen remains undetermined. This entry is derived from a study of blood T cells in healthy people across ages. Sample-barcoded 5' priming and a J-beta primer mix drove a second PCR of 7 to 11 cycles. Each cDNA molecule was tagged by a template-switch adaptor that had 12 random nucleotides. TCRdb reprocessed the 5' RACE reads via MiXCR and lists one record per CDR3 protein. This sample has fewer than 800,000 distinct CDR3 sequences, with 32% found just once. The CDR3 has 14 residues. Unmatched junction bases numbered 11, after V lost 10 bases and J lost 10 bases. Germline V gene sequence: CDR1 MNHEY, CDR2 SVGAGI. General study findings and limits: In these data, TCR beta diversity tracked strongly with naive T cell percentage.

Sequencing input: blood. The rearrangement links TRBV6-5 to TRBJ1-6, with TRBD1 matching 9 bases. This clonotype was sampled from an elderly woman in good health. Here the CDR3 reads CATRKGQGFSPLHF. CDR3 in DNA: TGTGCCACCCGCAAGGGACAGGGTTTCTCACCCCTCCACTTT.